Described below is a single T cell receptor (beta chain) sequence and its context. Its antigen remains unknown. Profiled with immunoSEQ multiplex PCR; TCRdb holds only in-frame clones, not every one. The table shows approximately 90,000 clones, with more than 80% occurring only once. Germline values: CDR1 SNHLY, CDR2 FYNNEI. The J segment lost 5 bases and the V segment lost 8 bases, leaving 12 bases of the junction unmatched. CDR3 length equals 14 residues. The data originate from a study of glioma-infiltrating T cells after dendritic cell vaccination. On the study more broadly: Three intradermal dendritic cell vaccine injections were given every two weeks. Study conclusions and caveats: The cohort had few patients with full blood and tumor sets. Longer survival after dendritic cell vaccination followed higher pretreatment TIL content.

The time point was: after dendritic cell vaccination, including at tumor progression/relapse. Isocitrate dehydrogenase mutation was absent in all glioblastoma patients. The rearrangement joins TRBV2 to TRBJ2-7, with 7 nucleotides matching TRBD2. The sequence was collected from a human donor with glioblastoma. This material consisted of blood, taken after dendritic cell vaccination. The CDR3 spells CASWLGGNGDEQYV. The CDR3 DNA reads TGTGCCAGCTGGCTGGGAGGGAACGGTGACGAGCAGTACGTC.